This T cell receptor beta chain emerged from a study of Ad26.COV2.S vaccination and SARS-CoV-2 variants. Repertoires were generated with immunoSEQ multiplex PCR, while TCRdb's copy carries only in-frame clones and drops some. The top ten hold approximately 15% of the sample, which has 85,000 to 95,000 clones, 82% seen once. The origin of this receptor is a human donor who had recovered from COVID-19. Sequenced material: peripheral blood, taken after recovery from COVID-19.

The CDR3 region has the DNA TGTGCCAGCAGTTACTCGACTCAATTGGTTAACGAGCAGTACTTC. Its translation: CASSYSTQLVNEQYF. The rearrangement uses TRBV6-6 and TRBJ2-7; D unresolved. This CDR3 has 15 residues. V lost 0 bases, J lost 5 bases, and 14 bases lay in between. Germline assignment: CDR1 MNHNY and CDR2 SVGAGI (reference sequence).